The rows below give T cell receptor beta chains drawn from one sample of a study of cytomegalovirus exposure and HLA in healthy donors. Measured with immunoSEQ multiplex PCR; TCRdb has only the in-frame clones, and not every one. The sample records 100,000 to 150,000 clones, about three quarters being singletons. The sequencing sample was made of PBMCs. The receptors were sampled from a human donor in good health. The CDR3 runs from the conserved cysteine through the conserved F or W. A D gene is named only where the DNA matches it firmly. Clone size is not always given. Where it is, it says once, few, many or a class for expanded clones.

size: NA
D: NA
V: TRBV7-9
J: TRBJ2-5
CDR3: CASSPEVGETQYF
DNA: TGTGCCAGCAGCCCAGAGGTCGGAGAGACCCAGTACTTC

size: NA
D: TRBD2
V: TRBV11-3
J: TRBJ2-2
CDR3: CASSRLAGEAGELFF
DNA: TGTGCCAGCAGCAGACTAGCGGGGGAGGCCGGGGAGCTGTTTTTT

size: NA
D: NA
V: TRBV7-9
J: TRBJ1-2
CDR3: CASSPSGQIMGYTF
DNA: TGTGCCAGCAGTCCTAGCGGACAGATTATGGGCTACACCTTC

size: NA
D: TRBD2
V: TRBV19
J: TRBJ2-2
CDR3: CASSIARGVGSGELFF
DNA: TGTGCCAGTAGTATAGCGCGGGGGGTCGGTTCCGGGGAGCTGTTTTTT

size: NA
D: TRBD1
V: TRBV11-2
J: TRBJ2-3
CDR3: CASRGQGGFLYTQYF
DNA: TGTGCCAGCAGGGGACAGGGGGGTTTCCTATATACGCAGTATTTT

size: NA
D: NA
V: TRBV19
J: TRBJ1-5
CDR3: CASSIEGGAWQPQHF
DNA: TGTGCCAGTAGTATTGAGGGGGGGGCCTGGCAGCCCCAGCATTTT

size: few
D: TRBD1
V: TRBV6-1
J: TRBJ1-1
CDR3: CASNNPGQGDTEAFF
DNA: TGTGCCAGCAACAACCCGGGACAGGGGGACACTGAAGCTTTCTTT

size: NA
D: NA
V: TRBV5-1
J: TRBJ2-1
CDR3: CASSLSSRVRGANEQFF
DNA: TGCGCCAGCAGCTTGTCGAGTAGGGTCAGGGGCGCTAATGAGCAGTTCTTC

size: NA
D: NA
V: TRBV19
J: TRBJ2-6
CDR3: CASSIWEAGANVLTF
DNA: TGTGCCAGTAGTATTTGGGAGGCCGGGGCCAACGTCCTGACTTTC

size: once
D: NA
V: TRBV5-4
J: TRBJ1-2
CDR3: CASSPTSGANYGYTF
DNA: TGTGCCAGCAGCCCCACGAGCGGAGCTAACTATGGCTACACCTTC

size: once
D: NA
V: TRBV18
J: TRBJ2-2
CDR3: CASSPFRETGELFF
DNA: TGTGCCAGCTCACCATTTCGGGAGACCGGGGAGCTGTTTTTT

size: NA
D: NA
V: TRBV2
J: TRBJ1-3
CDR3: CASSEAGGLGNTIYF
DNA: TGTGCCAGCAGTGAAGCGGGGGGTCTTGGAAACACCATATATTTT

size: NA
D: NA
V: TRBV2
J: TRBJ2-7
CDR3: CATRGGLSYEQYF
DNA: TGTGCCACCAGGGGGGGGCTCTCCTACGAGCAGTACTTC

size: NA
D: TRBD2
V: TRBV5-4
J: TRBJ2-3
CDR3: CASSFGLAGGVTDTQYF
DNA: TGTGCCAGCAGCTTTGGACTAGCGGGGGGGGTCACAGATACGCAGTATTTT

size: few
D: NA
V: TRBV6-1
J: TRBJ2-7
CDR3: CASSSTGVGEQYF
DNA: TGTGCCAGCAGCTCTACCGGGGTGGGCGAGCAGTACTTC

size: once
D: TRBD1
V: TRBV30
J: TRBJ1-2
CDR3: CAWITGTGGNYGYTF
DNA: TGTGCCTGGATAACCGGGACAGGGGGGAACTATGGCTACACCTTC

size: NA
D: NA
V: TRBV18
J: TRBJ1-1
CDR3: CASSPNSLEAFF
DNA: TGTGCCAGCTCACCGAACAGCCTTGAAGCTTTCTTT

size: NA
D: TRBD1
V: TRBV28
J: TRBJ1-5
CDR3: CASTDRVNQPQHF
DNA: TGTGCCAGCACCGACAGGGTAAATCAGCCCCAGCATTTT

size: few
D: NA
V: TRBV6-5
J: TRBJ2-1
CDR3: CASNWRGRFNEQFF
DNA: TGTGCCAGCAACTGGCGGGGACGCTTTAATGAGCAGTTCTTC

size: NA
D: TRBD1
V: TRBV9
J: TRBJ1-2
CDR3: CASSVIGTGIRYTF
DNA: TGTGCCAGCAGCGTTATAGGGACAGGGATCCGCTACACCTTC

size: NA
D: TRBD2
V: TRBV11-2
J: TRBJ2-3
CDR3: CASSLGGGKDTQYF
DNA: TGTGCCAGCAGCTTAGGCGGGGGTAAGGATACGCAGTATTTT